The text below deals with one T cell receptor beta chain. The antigen remains unidentified. The source of the sample is a study of vaccination effects on CD4 cells after COVID-19. Study-wide results and caveats: Convalescent patients were scarce in the study, and it lacked early post-infection timepoints.

The repertoire was sequenced with immunoSEQ multiplex PCR; TCRdb's copy has only in-frame clones and lacks some. The sample yields about 24,000 clones, 76% seen once. Germline CDR1 is LNHDA and CDR2 is SQIVND (reference sequence). This CDR3 region has 15 residues. V shed 5 bases, J shed 2 bases, and the junction held 6 bases outside the gene matches. ViraFEST expansion of antigen-specific CD4+ T cells with viral peptide pools preceded sequencing. CD4+ T cell isolation took place after 10 days of culture. Having tested negative for nucleocapsid antibodies, the vaccine recipients showed no prior SARS-CoV-2 infection.

This clonotype was obtained from a human donor who received a COVID-19 vaccine. The material was CD4+ T cells from PBMCs cultured with HCoV-NL63 spike peptides, obtained before COVID-19 vaccination. This chain connects TRBV19 to TRBJ2-1, with 7 bases lining up with TRBD1. In nucleotides, the CDR3 is TGTGCCAGTAGTCCAAGACAGGGAACCTACAATGAGCAGTTCTTC. It specifies CASSPRQGTYNEQFF.